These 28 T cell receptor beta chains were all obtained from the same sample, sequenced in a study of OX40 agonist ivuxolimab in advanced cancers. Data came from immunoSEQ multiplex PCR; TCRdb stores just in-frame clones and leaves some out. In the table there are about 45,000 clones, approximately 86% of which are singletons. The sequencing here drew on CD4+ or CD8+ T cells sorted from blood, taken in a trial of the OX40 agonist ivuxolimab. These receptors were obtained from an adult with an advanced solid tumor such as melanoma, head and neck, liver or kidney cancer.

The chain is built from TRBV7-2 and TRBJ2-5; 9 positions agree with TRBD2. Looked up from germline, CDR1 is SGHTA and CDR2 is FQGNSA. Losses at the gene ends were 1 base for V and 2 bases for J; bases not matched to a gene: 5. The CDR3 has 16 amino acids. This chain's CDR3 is CASSLGLAGAQETQYF. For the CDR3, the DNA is TGTGCCAGCAGCTTAGGTTTAGCGGGGGCACAAGAGACCCAGTACTTC.

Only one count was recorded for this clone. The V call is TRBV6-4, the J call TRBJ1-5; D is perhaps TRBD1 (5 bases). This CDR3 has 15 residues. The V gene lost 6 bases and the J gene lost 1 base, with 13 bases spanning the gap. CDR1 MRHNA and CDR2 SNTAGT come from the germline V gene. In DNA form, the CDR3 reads TGTGCCAGCAGCCTCAGGGCAGGGAGCAATCAGCCCCAGCATTTT. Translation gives CASSLRAGSNQPQHF.

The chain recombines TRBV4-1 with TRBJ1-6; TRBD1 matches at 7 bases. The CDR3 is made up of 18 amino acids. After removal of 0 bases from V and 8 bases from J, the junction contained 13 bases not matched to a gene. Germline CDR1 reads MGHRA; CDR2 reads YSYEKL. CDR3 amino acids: CASSQEIQGFRRDSPLHF. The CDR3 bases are TGCGCCAGCAGCCAAGAAATACAGGGGTTTCGGCGTGATTCACCCCTCCACTTT.

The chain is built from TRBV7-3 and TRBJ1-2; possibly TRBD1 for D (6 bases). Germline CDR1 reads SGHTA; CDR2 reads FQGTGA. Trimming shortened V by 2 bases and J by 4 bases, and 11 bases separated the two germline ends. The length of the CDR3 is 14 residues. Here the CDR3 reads CASSLGGAGYGYTF. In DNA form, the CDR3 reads TGTGCCAGCAGCTTAGGGGGCGCGGGCTATGGCTACACCTTC.

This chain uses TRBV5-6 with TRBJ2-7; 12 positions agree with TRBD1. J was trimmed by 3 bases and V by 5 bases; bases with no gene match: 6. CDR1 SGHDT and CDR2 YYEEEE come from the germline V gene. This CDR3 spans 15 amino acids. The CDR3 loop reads CASRAGTGGFYEQYF. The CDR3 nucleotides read TGTGCCAGCAGGGCTGGGACAGGGGGCTTCTACGAGCAGTACTTC.

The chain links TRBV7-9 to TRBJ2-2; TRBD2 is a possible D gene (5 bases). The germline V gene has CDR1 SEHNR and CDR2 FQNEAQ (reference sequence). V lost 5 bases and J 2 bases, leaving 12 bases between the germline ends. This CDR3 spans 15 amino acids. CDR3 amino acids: CASSPARGNTGELFF. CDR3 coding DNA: TGTGCCAGCAGCCCGGCCCGGGGTAACACCGGGGAGCTGTTTTTT.

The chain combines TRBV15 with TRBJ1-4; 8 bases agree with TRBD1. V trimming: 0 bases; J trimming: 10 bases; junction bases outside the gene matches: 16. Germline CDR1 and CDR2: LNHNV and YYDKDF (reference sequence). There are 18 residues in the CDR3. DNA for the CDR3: TGTGCCACCAGCAGAGATCCTTACAGGGGGGCAGAACGGGCAAAACTGTTTTTT. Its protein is CATSRDPYRGAERAKLFF.

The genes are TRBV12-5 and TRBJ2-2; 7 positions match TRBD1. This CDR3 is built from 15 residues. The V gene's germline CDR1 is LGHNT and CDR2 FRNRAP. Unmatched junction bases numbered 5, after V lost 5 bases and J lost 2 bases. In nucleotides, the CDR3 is TGTGCTAGTGGTCCACGGGACAGCAACACCGGGGAGCTGTTTTTT. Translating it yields CASGPRDSNTGELFF.

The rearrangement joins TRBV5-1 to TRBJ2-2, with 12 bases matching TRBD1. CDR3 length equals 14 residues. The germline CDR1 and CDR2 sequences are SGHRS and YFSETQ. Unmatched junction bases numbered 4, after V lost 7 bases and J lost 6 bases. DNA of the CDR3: TGCGCCAGCGGGACAGGGGGCAACCCCGGGGAGCTGTTTTTT. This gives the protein CASGTGGNPGELFF.

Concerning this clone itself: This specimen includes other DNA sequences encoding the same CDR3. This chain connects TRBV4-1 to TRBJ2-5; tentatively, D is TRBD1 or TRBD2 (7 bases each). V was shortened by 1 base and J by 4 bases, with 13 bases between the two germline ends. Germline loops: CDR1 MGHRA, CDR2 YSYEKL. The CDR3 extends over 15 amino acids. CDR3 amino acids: CASSQGGGGRETQYF. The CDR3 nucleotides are TGCGCCAGCAGCCAAGGGGGAGGGGGCAGAGAGACCCAGTACTTC.

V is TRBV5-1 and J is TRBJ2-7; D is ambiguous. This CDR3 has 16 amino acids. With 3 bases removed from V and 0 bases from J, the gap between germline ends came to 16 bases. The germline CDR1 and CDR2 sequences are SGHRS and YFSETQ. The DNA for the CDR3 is TGCGCCAGCAGCTACACGTCACAGCCCAGCTCCTACGAGCAGTACTTC. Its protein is CASSYTSQPSSYEQYF. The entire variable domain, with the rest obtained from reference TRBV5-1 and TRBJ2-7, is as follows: KAGVTQTPRYLIKTRGQQVTLSCSPISGHRSVSWYQQTPGQGLQFLFEYFSETQRNKGNFPGRFSGRQFSNSRSEMNVSTLELGDSALYLCASSYTSQPSSYEQYFGPGTRLTVT.

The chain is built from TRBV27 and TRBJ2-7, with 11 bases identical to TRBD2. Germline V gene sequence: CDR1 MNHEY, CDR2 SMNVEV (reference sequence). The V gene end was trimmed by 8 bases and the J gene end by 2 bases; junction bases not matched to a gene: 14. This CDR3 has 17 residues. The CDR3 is CASRPTSGIEPTYEQYF. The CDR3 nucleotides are TGTGCCAGCCGACCGACTAGCGGGATCGAACCAACCTACGAGCAGTACTTC.

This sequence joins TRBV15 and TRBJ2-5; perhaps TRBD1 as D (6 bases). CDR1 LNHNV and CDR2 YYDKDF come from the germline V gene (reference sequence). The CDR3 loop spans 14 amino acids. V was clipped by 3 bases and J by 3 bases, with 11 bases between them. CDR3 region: CATSSGEGEETQYF. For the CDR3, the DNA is TGTGCCACCAGCAGTGGAGAGGGGGAAGAGACCCAGTACTTC.

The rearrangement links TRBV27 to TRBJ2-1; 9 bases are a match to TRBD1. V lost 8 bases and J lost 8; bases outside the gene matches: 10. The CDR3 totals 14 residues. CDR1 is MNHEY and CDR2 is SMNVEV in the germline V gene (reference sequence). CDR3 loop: CASSWGQGIDEQFF. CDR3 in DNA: TGTGCCAGCTCCTGGGGACAGGGTATCGATGAGCAGTTCTTC.

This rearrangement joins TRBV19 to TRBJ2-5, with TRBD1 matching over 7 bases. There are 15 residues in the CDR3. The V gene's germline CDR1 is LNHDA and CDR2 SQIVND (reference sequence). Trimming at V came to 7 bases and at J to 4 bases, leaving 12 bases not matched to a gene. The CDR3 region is CASTPTGSGRETQYF. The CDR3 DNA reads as TGTGCCAGTACACCGACAGGGAGTGGAAGAGAGACCCAGTACTTC.

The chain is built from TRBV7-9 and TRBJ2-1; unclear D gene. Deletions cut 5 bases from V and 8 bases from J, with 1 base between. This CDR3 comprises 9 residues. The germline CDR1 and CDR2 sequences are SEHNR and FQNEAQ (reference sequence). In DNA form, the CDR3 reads TGTGCCAGCAGCGATGAGCAGTTCTTC. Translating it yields CASSDEQFF.

The CDR3 loop reads CASSQDFKGGSNQPQHF. DNA of the CDR3: TGCGCCAGCAGCCAAGATTTTAAGGGGGGTAGCAATCAGCCCCAGCATTTT. The chain employs TRBV4-3 and TRBJ1-5; perhaps TRBD1 as D (6 bases). There are 17 residues in the CDR3. Germline V gene lookup returns CDR1 LGHNA and CDR2 YSLEER. Trimming took off 0 bases at V and 0 bases at J, with 12 bases between the two ends.

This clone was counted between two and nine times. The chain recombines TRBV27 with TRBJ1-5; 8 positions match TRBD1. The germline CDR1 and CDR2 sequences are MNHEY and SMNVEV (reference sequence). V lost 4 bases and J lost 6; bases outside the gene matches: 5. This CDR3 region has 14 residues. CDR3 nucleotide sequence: TGTGCCAGCAGTTCGGGGACAGGTTTTCAGCCCCAGCATTTT. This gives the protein CASSSGTGFQPQHF.

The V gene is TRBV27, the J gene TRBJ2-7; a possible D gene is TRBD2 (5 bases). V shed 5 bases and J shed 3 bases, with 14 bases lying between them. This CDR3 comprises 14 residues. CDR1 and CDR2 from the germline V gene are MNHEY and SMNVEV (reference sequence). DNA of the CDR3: TGTGCCAGCAGTACCACCGGGATTCACTACGAGCAGTACTTC. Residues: CASSTTGIHYEQYF.

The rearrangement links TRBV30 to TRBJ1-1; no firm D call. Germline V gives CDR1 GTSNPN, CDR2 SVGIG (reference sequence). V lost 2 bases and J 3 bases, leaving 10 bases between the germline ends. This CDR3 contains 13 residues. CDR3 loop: CAWSTDLDTEAFF. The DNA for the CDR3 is TGTGCCTGGAGTACGGACTTGGACACTGAAGCTTTCTTT.

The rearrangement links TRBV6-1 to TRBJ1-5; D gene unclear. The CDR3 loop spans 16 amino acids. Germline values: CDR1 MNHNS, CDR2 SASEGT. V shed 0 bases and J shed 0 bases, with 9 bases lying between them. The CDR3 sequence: CASSEAPRDSNQPQHF. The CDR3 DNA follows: TGTGCCAGCAGTGAAGCGCCCAGAGATAGCAATCAGCCCCAGCATTTT.

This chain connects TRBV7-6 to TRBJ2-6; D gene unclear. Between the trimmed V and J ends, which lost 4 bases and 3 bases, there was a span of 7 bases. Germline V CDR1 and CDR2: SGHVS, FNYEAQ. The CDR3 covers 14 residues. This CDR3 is CASSSILGANVLTF. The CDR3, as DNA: TGTGCCAGCAGCTCCATTCTTGGGGCCAACGTCCTGACTTTC.

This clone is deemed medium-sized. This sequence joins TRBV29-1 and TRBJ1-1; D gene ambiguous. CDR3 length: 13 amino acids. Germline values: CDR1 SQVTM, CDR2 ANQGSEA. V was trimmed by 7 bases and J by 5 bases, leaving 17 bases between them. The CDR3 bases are TGCAGCGCAATTCCGAGACATGGAACTGAAGCTTTCTTT. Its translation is CSAIPRHGTEAFF. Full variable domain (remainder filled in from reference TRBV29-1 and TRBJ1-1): SAVISQKPSRDICQRGTSLTIQCQVDSQVTMMFWYRQQPGQSLTLIATANQGSEATYESGFVIDKFPISRPNLTFSTLTVSNMSPEDSSIYLCSAIPRHGTEAFFGQGTRLTVV.

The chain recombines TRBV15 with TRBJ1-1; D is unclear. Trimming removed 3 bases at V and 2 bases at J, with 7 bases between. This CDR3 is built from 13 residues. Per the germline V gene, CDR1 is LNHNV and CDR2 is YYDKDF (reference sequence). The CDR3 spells CATSSSHNTEAFF. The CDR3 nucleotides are TGTGCCACCAGCAGTTCACATAACACTGAAGCTTTCTTT.

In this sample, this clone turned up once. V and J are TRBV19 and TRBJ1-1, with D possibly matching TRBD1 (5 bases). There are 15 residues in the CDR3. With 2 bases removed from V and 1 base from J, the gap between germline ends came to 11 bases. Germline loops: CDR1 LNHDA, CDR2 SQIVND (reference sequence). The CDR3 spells CASSIPGQTNTEAFF. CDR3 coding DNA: TGTGCCAGTAGTATACCCGGACAAACGAACACTGAAGCTTTCTTT.

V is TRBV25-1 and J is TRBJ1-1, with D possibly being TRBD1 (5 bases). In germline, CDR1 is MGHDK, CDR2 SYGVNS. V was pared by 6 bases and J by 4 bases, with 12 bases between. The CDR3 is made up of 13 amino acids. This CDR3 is CASSENQGTEAFF. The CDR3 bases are TGTGCCAGCAGCGAAAATCAGGGCACTGAAGCTTTCTTT.

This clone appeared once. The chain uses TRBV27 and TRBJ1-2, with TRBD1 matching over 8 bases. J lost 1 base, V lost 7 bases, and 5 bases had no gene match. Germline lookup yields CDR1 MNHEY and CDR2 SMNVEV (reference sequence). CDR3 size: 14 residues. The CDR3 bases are TGTGCCAGCAAGCCGACAGGGGTTAACTATGGCTACACCTTC. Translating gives CASKPTGVNYGYTF.

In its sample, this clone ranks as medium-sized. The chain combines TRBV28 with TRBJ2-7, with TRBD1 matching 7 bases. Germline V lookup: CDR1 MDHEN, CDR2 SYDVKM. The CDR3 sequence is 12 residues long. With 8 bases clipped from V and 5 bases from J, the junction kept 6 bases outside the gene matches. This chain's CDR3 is CASRPDRNEQYF. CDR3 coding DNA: TGTGCCAGCCGACCGGACAGGAACGAGCAGTACTTC.